Listed below are T cell receptor beta chains from one sample, sequenced in a study of T-cell reconstitution after alpha-beta-depleted transplantation in children. TCRdb processed the PCR reads anew with MiXCR; each CDR3 protein has one entry. Of about 250,000 distinct CDR3 sequences in the sample, 20% to 30% were seen once. The sequencing here drew on PBMCs, mostly from graft donor cells, taken 360 days after TCRalphabeta/CD19-depleted stem cell transplant. Every receptor here comes from a female patient aged 2-10 years who had a stem cell transplant for congenital amegakaryocytic thrombocytopenia, so the T cells may come from the graft donor. Each CDR3 is given with its conserved first and last residue. D genes are given only for firm matches. Expanded clones get a size class; other rows say once, few or many, or leave the size out.

>TRBV4-1|-|-|17|TRBJ1-5
TGCGCCAGCAGCCAAGGACCCTCCCGGACTTCGAATCAGCCCCAGCATTTT
CASSQGPSRTSNQPQHF
>TRBV29-1|-|-|13|TRBJ2-5
TGCAGCGTTGTTCTTCCGGGAGAGGAGACCCAGTACTTC
CSVVLPGEETQYF
>TRBV12-3/TRBV12-4|-|few|17|TRBJ2-5
TGTGCCAGCAACCCGGGCGTGAGGGTGCTAGGCCAAGAGACCCAGTACTTC
CASNPGVRVLGQETQYF
>TRBV24-1|-|few|16|TRBJ2-1
TGTGCCACCAGTGAAGGGGTCAATCGGGGATCCAATGAGCAGTTCTTC
CATSEGVNRGSNEQFF
>TRBV29-1|-|few|13|TRBJ1-3
TGCAGCGTTGTGCAGGGCGGTGGAAACACCATATATTTT
CSVVQGGGNTIYF
>TRBV10-3|-|few|12|TRBJ1-5
TGTGCCATCAGTGACTGGAATCAGCCCCAGCATTTT
CAISDWNQPQHF
>TRBV7-9|-|-|14|TRBJ1-4
TGTGCCAGCAGCTCTACCATTTACAGCGAAAAACTGTTTTTT
CASSSTIYSEKLFF
>TRBV5-1|-|many|13|TRBJ2-3
TGCGCCAGCAGCAATCCGTTCACAGATACGCAGTATTTT
CASSNPFTDTQYF
>TRBV20-1|TRBD1|few|14|TRBJ1-3
TGCAGTGCTAGAAGACCGGGACAGAGGAACACCATATATTTT
CSARRPGQRNTIYF
>TRBV4-3|TRBD2|few|17|TRBJ2-1
TGCGCCAGCAGCCAAGATCGGGCTAGCGGGGTACACAATGAGCAGTTCTTC
CASSQDRASGVHNEQFF
>TRBV3-1|-|many|14|TRBJ2-7
TGTGCCAGCAGCCATCCTGGACTGAACTACGAGCAGTACTTC
CASSHPGLNYEQYF
>TRBV12-3/TRBV12-4|TRBD1|few|14|TRBJ2-7
TGTGCCAGCAGACCCCGACAGGGGACCTACGAGCAGTACTTC
CASRPRQGTYEQYF
>TRBV19|TRBD1|-|15|TRBJ1-4
TGTGCCAGTAGGAGATACACAGGGGCTAATGAAAAACTGTTTTTT
CASRRYTGANEKLFF
>TRBV5-1|TRBD1|few|16|TRBJ2-7
TGCGCCAGCAGCTTGGCTTTACAGGGGCTTGGCGACGAGCAGTACTTC
CASSLALQGLGDEQYF
>TRBV27|TRBD2|-|18|TRBJ2-2
TGTGCCAGCAGTTTATGGCGGGGAGCGGGAGGGCGGACCGGGGAGCTGTTTTTT
CASSLWRGAGGRTGELFF
>TRBV5-1|-|few|14|TRBJ2-2
TGCGCCACCAAACAGGGCGCGAACACCGGGGAGCTGTTTTTT
CATKQGANTGELFF
>TRBV20-1|-|few|16|TRBJ1-5
TGCAGTGCTAGAGCCGAGACGTCCAGGGCCGATCAGCCCCAGCATTTT
CSARAETSRADQPQHF
>TRBV6-2/TRBV6-3|TRBD2|-|16|TRBJ2-3
TGTGCCAGCAGTTCTAAATTTAGCGGGAGGCCAGATACGCAGTATTTT
CASSSKFSGRPDTQYF
>TRBV5-1|-|many|12|TRBJ2-3
TGCGCCAGCAGCTTGGCCGGGGATACGCAGTATTTT
CASSLAGDTQYF
>TRBV3-1|-|-|16|TRBJ2-1
TGTGCCTGCAGGCCATTTTGGGGGAGACGGTACAATGAGCAGTTCTTC
CACRPFWGRRYNEQFF
>TRBV12-3/TRBV12-4|-|few|16|TRBJ2-7
TGTGCCAGCAGTTTATCGTTTTCTCGGGACTCCTACGAGCAGTACTTC
CASSLSFSRDSYEQYF
>TRBV10-3|-|-|15|TRBJ2-7
TGTGCCATCAGTGAGGGAGGGGGCCGGTCCTACGAGCAGTACTTC
CAISEGGGRSYEQYF
>TRBV4-3|TRBD2|few|15|TRBJ2-3
TGCGCCAGCAGCCAAGTGAGCGGGAGACCAGATACGCAGTATTTT
CASSQVSGRPDTQYF
>TRBV4-3|-|-|16|TRBJ2-1
TGCGCCAGCAGCCAAGACTCCTTCGGCCCGGTTAATGAGCAGTTCTTC
CASSQDSFGPVNEQFF
>TRBV28|TRBD1|-|15|TRBJ1-6
TGTGCCAGCAGTTTCGGGGACAGCGATAATTCACCCCTCCACTTT
CASSFGDSDNSPLHF
>TRBV28|TRBD2|-|14|TRBJ2-2
TGTGCCGGGATGACTAGCGGGAGTACCGGGGAGCTGTTTTTT
CAGMTSGSTGELFF
>TRBV5-1|-|few|15|TRBJ2-2
TGCGCCAGCAGCTTGGCTACTTCTATCGCCGGGGAGCTGTTTTTT
CASSLATSIAGELFF
>TRBV28|-|few|15|TRBJ2-3
TGTGCCAGCAGTTTACTGGGCAGGGGCGTCGATACGCAGTATTTT
CASSLLGRGVDTQYF
>TRBV20-1|TRBD2|-|16|TRBJ2-3
TGCAGTGCTAATGGCGGGAGGGCCGGTGGCACAGATACGCAGTATTTT
CSANGGRAGGTDTQYF
>TRBV19|-|-|12|TRBJ2-7
TGTGCCAGTAGCCTACAAGGCTCCGAGCAGTACTTC
CASSLQGSEQYF
>TRBV29-1|-|few|14|TRBJ1-1
TGCAGCGTTGTAGTTTGGAGCGCTGGAGCCGAAGCTTTCTTT
CSVVVWSAGAEAFF
>TRBV20-1|TRBD2|few|14|TRBJ2-7
TGCAGTGCTAGAGTAGCGGGACACCACTACGAGCAGTACTTC
CSARVAGHHYEQYF
>TRBV7-9|-|-|13|TRBJ1-5
TGTGCCAGCAGCTTAGGATCAAGCCAGCCCCAGCATTTT
CASSLGSSQPQHF
>TRBV4-1|-|-|14|TRBJ1-1
TGCGCCAGCAGCCCGCCGGCGGTGAACACTGAAGCTTTCTTT
CASSPPAVNTEAFF
>TRBV29-1|-|-|16|TRBJ2-1
TGCAGCGTTGAAGATATTCGGGGTAATATGCACAATGAGCAGTTCTTC
CSVEDIRGNMHNEQFF
>TRBV19|TRBD1|few|16|TRBJ2-1
TGTGCCAGTAGCAGACAGGGGGCGGGCTCCTACAATGAGCAGTTCTTC
CASSRQGAGSYNEQFF
>TRBV20-1|-|many|13|TRBJ2-7
TGCAGTGGACAGGCTAGGAGGTGGAACGAGCAGTACTTC
CSGQARRWNEQYF
>TRBV20-1|-|-|10|TRBJ2-5
TGCAGTGCCCTCGAAGAGACCCAGTACTTC
CSALEETQYF
>TRBV12-3/TRBV12-4|TRBD2|few|15|TRBJ2-7
TGTGCCAGCAGTCATAGCGGGAAATCAGGCTACGAGCAGTACTTC
CASSHSGKSGYEQYF
>TRBV3-1|-|-|16|TRBJ2-3
TGTGCCAGCAGCCAGGTCGGGACTGGGCCCTCCAATACGCAGTATTTT
CASSQVGTGPSNTQYF
>TRBV19|TRBD2|-|14|TRBJ2-7
TGTGCCAGTAGTATTGCTAGCGGTCCCTACGAGCAGTACTTC
CASSIASGPYEQYF
>TRBV10-3|-|-|14|TRBJ1-1
TGTGCCATCAGTGAGTCCGGCGGGGACACTGAAGCTTTCTTT
CAISESGGDTEAFF
>TRBV20-1|TRBD2|few|14|TRBJ2-1
TGCAGTGCTCCGAGCGGGGGCTCCTACAATGAGCAGTTCTTC
CSAPSGGSYNEQFF
>TRBV15|TRBD2|-|16|TRBJ2-1
TGTGCCACCAGCACCCTAACTAGCGGGGTCTACAATGAGCAGTTCTTC
CATSTLTSGVYNEQFF
>TRBV19|-|few|12|TRBJ2-7
TGTGCCAGTAGTATGGCGGTGGGCGAGCAGTACTTC
CASSMAVGEQYF
>TRBV4-1|-|many|14|TRBJ2-1
TGCGCCAGCAGCCAAGATCCTAGTGGTAATGAGCAGTTCTTC
CASSQDPSGNEQFF
>TRBV12-3/TRBV12-4|-|-|13|TRBJ1-2
TGTGCCAGCAGTTTAGCTCATGGCATCAGCTACACCTTC
CASSLAHGISYTF
>TRBV29-1|TRBD2|many|16|TRBJ2-1
TGCAGCGTTCCTCCAAGAGGGGCTAGCGGAAACAATGAGCAGTTCTTC
CSVPPRGASGNNEQFF